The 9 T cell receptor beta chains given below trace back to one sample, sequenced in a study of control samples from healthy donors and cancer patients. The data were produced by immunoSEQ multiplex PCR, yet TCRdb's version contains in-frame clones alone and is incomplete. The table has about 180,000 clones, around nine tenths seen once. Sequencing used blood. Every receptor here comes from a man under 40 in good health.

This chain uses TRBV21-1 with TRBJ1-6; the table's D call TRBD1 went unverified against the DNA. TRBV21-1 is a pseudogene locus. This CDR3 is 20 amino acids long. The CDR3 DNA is TGTGCCAGCAGCAAAGTGGGCACCGGACAGAAATTATTAATTAATTCACCCCTCCACTTT. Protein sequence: CASSKVGTGQKLLINSPLHF.

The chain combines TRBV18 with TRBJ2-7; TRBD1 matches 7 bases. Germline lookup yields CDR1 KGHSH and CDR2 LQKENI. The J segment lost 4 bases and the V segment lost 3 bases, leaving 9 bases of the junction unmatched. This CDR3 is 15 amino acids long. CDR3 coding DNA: TGTGCCAGCTCACCCCGACAGGGAGACGCGTACGAGCAGTACTTC. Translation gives CASSPRQGDAYEQYF. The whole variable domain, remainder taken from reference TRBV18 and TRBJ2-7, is NAGVMQNPRHLVRRRGQEARLRCSPMKGHSHVYWYRQLPEEGLKFMVYLQKENIIDESGMPKERFSAEFPKEGPSILRIQQVVRGDSAAYFCASSPRQGDAYEQYFGPGTRLTVT.

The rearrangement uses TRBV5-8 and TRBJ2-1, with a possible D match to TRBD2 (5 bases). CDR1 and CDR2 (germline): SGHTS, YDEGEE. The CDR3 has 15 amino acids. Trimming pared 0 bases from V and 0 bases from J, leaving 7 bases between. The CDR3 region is CASSLASTSYNEQFF. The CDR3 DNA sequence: TGTGCCAGCAGCTTGGCTAGCACCTCCTACAATGAGCAGTTCTTC. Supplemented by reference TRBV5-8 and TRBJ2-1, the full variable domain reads EAGVTQSPTHLIKTRGQQATLRCSPISGHTSVYWYQQALGLGLQFLLWYDEGEERNRGNFPPRFSGRQFPNYSSELNVNALELEDSALYLCASSLASTSYNEQFFGPGTRLTVL.

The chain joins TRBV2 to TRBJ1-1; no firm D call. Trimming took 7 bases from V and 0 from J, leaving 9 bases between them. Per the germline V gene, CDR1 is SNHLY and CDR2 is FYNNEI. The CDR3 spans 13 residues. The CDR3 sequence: CASTPHLNTEAFF. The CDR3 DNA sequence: TGTGCCAGCACCCCACACCTGAACACTGAAGCTTTCTTT.

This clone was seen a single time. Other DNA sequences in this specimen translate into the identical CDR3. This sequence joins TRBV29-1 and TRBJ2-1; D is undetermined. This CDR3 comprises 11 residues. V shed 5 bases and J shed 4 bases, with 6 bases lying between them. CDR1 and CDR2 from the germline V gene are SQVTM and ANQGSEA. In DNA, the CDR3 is TGCAGCGTTCCCTCGTACAATGAGCAGTTCTTC. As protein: CSVPSYNEQFF.

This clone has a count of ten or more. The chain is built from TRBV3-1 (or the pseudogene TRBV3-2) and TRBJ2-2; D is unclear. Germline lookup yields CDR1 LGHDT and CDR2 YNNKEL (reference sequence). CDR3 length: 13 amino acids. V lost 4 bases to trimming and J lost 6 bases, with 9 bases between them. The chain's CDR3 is CASSLTLPGELFF. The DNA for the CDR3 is TGTGCCAGCAGCCTAACGCTCCCCGGGGAGCTGTTTTTT.

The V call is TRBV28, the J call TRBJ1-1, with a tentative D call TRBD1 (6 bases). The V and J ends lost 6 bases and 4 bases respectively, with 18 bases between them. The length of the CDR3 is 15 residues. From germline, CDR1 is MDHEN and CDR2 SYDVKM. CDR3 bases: TGTGCCAGCAGCACCCCGGACAGATTGAGCACTGAAGCTTTCTTT. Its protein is CASSTPDRLSTEAFF.

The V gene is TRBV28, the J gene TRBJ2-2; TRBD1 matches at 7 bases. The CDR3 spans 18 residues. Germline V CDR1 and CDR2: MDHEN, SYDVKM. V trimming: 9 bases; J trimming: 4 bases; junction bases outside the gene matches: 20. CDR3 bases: TGTGCCAGTAAGCTCCGGGACAGCCGCCCCTGGGGCACCGGGGAGCTGTTTTTT. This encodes CASKLRDSRPWGTGELFF.

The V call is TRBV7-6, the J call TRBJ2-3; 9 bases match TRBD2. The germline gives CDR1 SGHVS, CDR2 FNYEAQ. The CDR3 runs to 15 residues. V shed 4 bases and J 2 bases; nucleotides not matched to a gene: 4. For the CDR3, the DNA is TGTGCCAGCAGCTCCCAGCGGGGGGACACAGATACGCAGTATTTT. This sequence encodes CASSSQRGDTDTQYF.